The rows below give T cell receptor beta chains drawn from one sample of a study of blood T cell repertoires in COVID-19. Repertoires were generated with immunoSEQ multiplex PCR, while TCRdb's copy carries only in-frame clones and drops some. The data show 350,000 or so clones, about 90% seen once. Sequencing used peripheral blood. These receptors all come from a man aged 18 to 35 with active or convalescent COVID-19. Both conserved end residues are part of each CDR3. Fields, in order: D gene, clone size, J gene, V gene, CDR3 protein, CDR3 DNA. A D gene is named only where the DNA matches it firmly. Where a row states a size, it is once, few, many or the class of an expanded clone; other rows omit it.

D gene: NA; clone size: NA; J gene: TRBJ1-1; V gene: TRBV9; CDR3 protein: CASSARGLGDTEAFF; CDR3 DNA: TGTGCCAGCAGCGCTAGGGGTTTAGGGGACACTGAAGCTTTCTTT
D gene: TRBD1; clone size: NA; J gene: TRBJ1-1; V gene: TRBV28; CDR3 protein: CASSLVDRVNTEAFF; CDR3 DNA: TGTGCCAGCAGTTTAGTGGACAGGGTGAACACTGAAGCTTTCTTT
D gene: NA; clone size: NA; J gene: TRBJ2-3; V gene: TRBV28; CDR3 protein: CASIIRGHTDTQYF; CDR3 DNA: TGTGCCAGCATCATCCGCGGTCACACAGATACGCAGTATTTT
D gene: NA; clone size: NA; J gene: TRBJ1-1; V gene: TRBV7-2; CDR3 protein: CASTSRDRTEAFF; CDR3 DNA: TGTGCCAGCACTTCCAGGGATAGGACTGAAGCTTTCTTT
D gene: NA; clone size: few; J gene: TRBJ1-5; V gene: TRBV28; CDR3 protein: CASSRSVGGGGQPQHF; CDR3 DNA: TGTGCCAGCAGCCGCTCCGTTGGGGGCGGGGGTCAGCCCCAGCATTTT
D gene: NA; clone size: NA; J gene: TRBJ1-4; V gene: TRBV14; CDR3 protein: CASSHLTGLGEKLFF; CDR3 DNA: TGTGCCAGCAGCCACCTAACAGGGCTCGGTGAAAAACTGTTTTTT
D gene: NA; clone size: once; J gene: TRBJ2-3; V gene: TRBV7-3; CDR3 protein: CASSPAELVAQYF; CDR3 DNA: TGTGCCAGCAGCCCCGCCGAACTAGTAGCGCAGTATTTT
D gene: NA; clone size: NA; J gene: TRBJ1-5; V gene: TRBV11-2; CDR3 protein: CASSLAGGFGNQPQHF; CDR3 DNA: TGTGCCAGCAGCTTAGCGGGAGGGTTTGGCAATCAGCCCCAGCATTTT
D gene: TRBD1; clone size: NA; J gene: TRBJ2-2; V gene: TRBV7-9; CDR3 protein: CASSFLKTGANTGELFF; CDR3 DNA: TGTGCCAGCAGCTTCTTAAAGACAGGGGCGAACACCGGGGAGCTGTTTTTT
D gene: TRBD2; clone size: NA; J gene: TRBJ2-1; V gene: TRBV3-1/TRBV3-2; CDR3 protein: CASSQESGLAGGPSYNEQFF; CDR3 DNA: TGTGCCAGCAGCCAAGAATCCGGACTAGCGGGAGGGCCCTCCTACAATGAGCAGTTCTTC
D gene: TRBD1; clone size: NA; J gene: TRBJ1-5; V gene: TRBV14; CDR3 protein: CASSPRGFGNQPQHF; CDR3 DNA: TGTGCCAGCAGCCCCAGGGGGTTTGGCAATCAGCCCCAGCATTTT
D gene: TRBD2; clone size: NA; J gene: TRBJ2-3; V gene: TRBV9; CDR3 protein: CASSVRGSVNTDTQYF; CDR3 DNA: TGTGCCAGCAGCGTCCGCGGGAGCGTCAACACAGATACGCAGTATTTT
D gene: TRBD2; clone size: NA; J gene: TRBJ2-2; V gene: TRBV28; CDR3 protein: CASSYLAGENTGELFF; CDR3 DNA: TGTGCCAGCAGTTATTTAGCGGGAGAAAACACCGGGGAGCTGTTTTTT
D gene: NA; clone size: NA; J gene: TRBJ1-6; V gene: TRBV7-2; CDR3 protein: CASSLMTVRNSPLHF; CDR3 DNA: TGTGCCAGCAGCTTAATGACAGTCCGTAATTCACCCCTCCACTTT
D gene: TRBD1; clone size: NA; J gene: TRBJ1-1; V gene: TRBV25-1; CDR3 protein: CASRAPQGAPPEAFF; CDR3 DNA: TGTGCCAGCAGAGCGCCACAGGGGGCGCCGCCTGAAGCTTTCTTT
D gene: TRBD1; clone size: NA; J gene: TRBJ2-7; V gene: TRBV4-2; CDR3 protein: CASSQEWDSSYEQYF; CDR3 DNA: TGTGCCAGCAGCCAAGAATGGGACAGCTCCTACGAGCAGTACTTC
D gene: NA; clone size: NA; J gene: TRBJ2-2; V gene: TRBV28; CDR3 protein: CASSFLHTGELFF; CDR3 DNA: TGTGCCAGCAGTTTCCTCCACACCGGGGAGCTGTTTTTT
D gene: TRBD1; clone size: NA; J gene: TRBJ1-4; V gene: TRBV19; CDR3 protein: CASSIGTYRGPNEKLFF; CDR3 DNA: TGTGCCAGTAGTATAGGAACCTACAGGGGACCCAATGAAAAACTGTTTTTT
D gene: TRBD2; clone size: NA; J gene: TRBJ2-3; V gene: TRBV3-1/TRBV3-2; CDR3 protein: CASSQDGLAGDTQYF; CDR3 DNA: TGTGCCAGCAGCCAAGATGGGCTAGCGGGAGATACGCAGTATTTT
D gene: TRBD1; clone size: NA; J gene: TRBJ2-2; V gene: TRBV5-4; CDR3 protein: CASSFRTGEAGELFF; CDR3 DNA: TGTGCCAGCAGCTTCCGGACAGGGGAGGCCGGGGAGCTGTTTTTT
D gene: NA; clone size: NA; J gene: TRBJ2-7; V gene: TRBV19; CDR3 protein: CASSVGQGGSYEQYF; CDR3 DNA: TGTGCCAGTAGTGTCGGACAGGGAGGGTCCTACGAGCAGTACTTC
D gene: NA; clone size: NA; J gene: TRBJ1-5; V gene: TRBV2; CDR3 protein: CASSEGQINQPQHF; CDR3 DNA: TGTGCCAGCAGTGAAGGACAGATCAATCAGCCCCAGCATTTT
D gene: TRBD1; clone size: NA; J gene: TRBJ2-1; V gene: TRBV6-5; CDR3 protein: CASRAGQGYNEQFF; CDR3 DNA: TGTGCCAGCCGCGCGGGACAGGGCTACAATGAGCAGTTCTTC
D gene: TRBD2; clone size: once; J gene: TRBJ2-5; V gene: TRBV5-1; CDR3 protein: CASSPRLAGRPPQETQYF; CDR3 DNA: TGCGCCAGCAGCCCCAGACTAGCGGGAAGACCCCCCCAAGAGACCCAGTACTTC
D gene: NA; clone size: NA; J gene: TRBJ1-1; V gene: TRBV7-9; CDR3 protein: CASTSSPQTFF; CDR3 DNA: TGTGCCAGCACCTCCTCACCCCAGACTTTCTTT
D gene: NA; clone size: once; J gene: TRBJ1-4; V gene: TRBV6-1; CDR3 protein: CASSDGSLLEKLFF; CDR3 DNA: TGTGCCAGCAGTGACGGGTCACTCTTGGAAAAACTGTTTTTT
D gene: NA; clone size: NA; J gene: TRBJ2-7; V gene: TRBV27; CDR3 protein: CASRLTGTYEQYF; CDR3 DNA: TGTGCCAGCAGATTGACAGGAACCTACGAGCAGTACTTC
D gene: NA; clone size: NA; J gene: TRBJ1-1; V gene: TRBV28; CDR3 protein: CAGQLGGRTEAFF; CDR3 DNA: TGTGCCGGACAGCTCGGGGGGCGGACTGAAGCTTTCTTT
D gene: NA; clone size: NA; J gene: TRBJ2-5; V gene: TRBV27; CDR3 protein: CASSLQADQETQYF; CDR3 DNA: TGTGCCAGCAGTTTACAAGCGGACCAAGAGACCCAGTACTTC
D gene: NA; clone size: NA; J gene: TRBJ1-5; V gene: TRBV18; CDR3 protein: CASSPLAGHQGNQPQHF; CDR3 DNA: TGTGCCAGCTCACCACTTGCCGGACACCAAGGAAATCAGCCCCAGCATTTT
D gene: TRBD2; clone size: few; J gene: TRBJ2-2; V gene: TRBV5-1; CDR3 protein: CASSFAGLAGANTGELFF; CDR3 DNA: TGCGCCAGCAGCTTTGCGGGACTAGCGGGGGCGAACACCGGGGAGCTGTTTTTT
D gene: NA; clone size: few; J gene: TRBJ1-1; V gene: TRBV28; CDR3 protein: CASSLYGGANTEAFF; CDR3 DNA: TGTGCCAGCAGTTTATACGGGGGGGCGAACACTGAAGCTTTCTTT
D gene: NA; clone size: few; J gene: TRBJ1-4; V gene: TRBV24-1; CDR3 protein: CATSDPLATAGEKLFF; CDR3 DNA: TGTGCCACCAGTGATCCCCTTGCCACCGCAGGCGAAAAACTGTTTTTT
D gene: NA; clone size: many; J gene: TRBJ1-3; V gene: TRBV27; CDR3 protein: CASSLQGSSGNTIYF; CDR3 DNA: TGTGCCAGCAGTCTTCAGGGGAGCTCTGGAAACACCATATATTTT
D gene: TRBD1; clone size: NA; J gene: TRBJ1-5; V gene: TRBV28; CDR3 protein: CASSPGTGRNQPQHF; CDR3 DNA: TGTGCCAGCAGCCCCGGGACAGGCCGTAATCAGCCCCAGCATTTT
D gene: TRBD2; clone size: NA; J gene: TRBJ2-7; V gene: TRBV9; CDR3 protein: CASSGLADLREQYF; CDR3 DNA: TGTGCCAGCAGCGGACTAGCGGACCTACGGGAGCAGTACTTC
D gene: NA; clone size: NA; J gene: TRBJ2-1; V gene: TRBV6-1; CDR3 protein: CASSEDQGGFSVNEQFF; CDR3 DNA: TGTGCCAGCAGTGAAGACCAGGGTGGATTTTCAGTCAATGAGCAGTTCTTC
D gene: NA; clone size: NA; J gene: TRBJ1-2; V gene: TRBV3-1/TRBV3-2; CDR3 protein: CASSRTGQLLYGYTF; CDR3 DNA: TGTGCCAGCAGCCGGACCGGACAGCTTCTCTATGGCTACACCTTC
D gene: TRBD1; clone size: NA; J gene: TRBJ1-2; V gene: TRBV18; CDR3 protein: CASSHGTGNNYGYTF; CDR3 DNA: TGTGCCAGCTCACACGGGACAGGGAATAACTATGGCTACACCTTC
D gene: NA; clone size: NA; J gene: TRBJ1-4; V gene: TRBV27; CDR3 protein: CASKGPGNTNEKLFF; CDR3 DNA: TGTGCCAGCAAAGGTCCAGGAAATACTAATGAAAAACTGTTTTTT
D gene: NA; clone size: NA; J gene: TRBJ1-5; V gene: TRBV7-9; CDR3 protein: CASSSGDSFNQPQHF; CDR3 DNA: TGTGCCAGCAGCTCGGGTGACAGTTTCAATCAGCCCCAGCATTTT
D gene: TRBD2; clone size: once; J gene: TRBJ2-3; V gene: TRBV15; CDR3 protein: CATSRYRGTSPTDTQYF; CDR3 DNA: TGTGCCACCAGCAGGTATCGGGGGACTAGCCCCACAGATACGCAGTATTTT
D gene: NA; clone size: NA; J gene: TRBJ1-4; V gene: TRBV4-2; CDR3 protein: CASSQDESEDGKLFF; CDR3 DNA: TGTGCCAGCAGCCAAGATGAGAGCGAGGATGGAAAACTGTTTTTT
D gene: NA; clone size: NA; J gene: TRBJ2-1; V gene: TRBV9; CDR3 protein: CASSVELERVQFF; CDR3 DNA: TGTGCCAGCAGCGTAGAGCTCGAGAGAGTGCAGTTCTTC
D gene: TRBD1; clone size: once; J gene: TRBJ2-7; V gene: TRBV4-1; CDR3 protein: CASSRSTGSSYEQYF; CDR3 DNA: TGCGCCAGCAGCCGGTCGACAGGGAGCTCCTACGAGCAGTACTTC
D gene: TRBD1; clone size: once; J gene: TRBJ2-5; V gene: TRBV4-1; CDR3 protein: CASSPLGQGAWETQYF; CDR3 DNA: TGCGCCAGCAGCCCCTTAGGACAGGGGGCTTGGGAGACCCAGTACTTC
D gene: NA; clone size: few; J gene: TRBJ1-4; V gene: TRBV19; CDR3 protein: CASTRRGAGEKLFF; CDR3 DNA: TGTGCCAGTACGAGAAGAGGGGCGGGGGAAAAACTGTTTTTT
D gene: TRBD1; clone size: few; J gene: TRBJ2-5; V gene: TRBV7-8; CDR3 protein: CASSPHDRVLLETQYF; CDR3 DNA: TGTGCCAGCAGCCCCCACGACAGGGTTCTTTTGGAGACCCAGTACTTC
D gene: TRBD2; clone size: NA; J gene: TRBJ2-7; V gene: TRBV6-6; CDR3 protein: CASSFGLAGPYEQYF; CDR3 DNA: TGTGCCAGCAGCTTCGGACTAGCGGGGCCTTACGAGCAGTACTTC
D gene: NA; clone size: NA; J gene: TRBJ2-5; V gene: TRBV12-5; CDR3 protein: CASGLFRGGGQETQYF; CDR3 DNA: TGTGCTAGTGGTCTATTTCGGGGAGGGGGGCAAGAGACCCAGTACTTC
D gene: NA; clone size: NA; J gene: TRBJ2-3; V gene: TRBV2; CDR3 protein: CASSAGRGGSDTQYF; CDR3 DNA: TGTGCCAGCAGTGCGGGGAGGGGGGGATCGGATACGCAGTATTTT
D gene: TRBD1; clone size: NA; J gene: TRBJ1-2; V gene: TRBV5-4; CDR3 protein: CASSRKQGVMDGYTF; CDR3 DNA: TGTGCCAGCAGCCGTAAACAGGGGGTAATGGATGGCTACACCTTC
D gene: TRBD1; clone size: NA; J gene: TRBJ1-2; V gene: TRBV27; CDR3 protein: CATRGGSKVIYGYTF; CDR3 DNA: TGTGCCACCAGAGGGGGCTCGAAGGTCATCTATGGCTACACCTTC